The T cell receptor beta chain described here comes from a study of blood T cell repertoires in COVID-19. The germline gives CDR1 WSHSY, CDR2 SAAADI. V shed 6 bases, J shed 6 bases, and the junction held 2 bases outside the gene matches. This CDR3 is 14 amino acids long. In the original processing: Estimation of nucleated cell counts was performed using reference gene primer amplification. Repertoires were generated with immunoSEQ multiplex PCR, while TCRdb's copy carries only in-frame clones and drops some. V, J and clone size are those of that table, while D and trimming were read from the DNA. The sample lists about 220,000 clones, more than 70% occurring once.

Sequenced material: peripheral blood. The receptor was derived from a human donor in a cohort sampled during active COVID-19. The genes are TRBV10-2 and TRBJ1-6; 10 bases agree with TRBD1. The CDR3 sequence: CASRRTGGNSPLHF. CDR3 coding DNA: TGCGCCAGCAGGAGGACAGGGGGTAATTCACCCCTCCACTTT.